This T cell receptor beta chain was recovered during a study of T cell changes during pregnancy in multiple sclerosis. The V end was cut by 3 bases, the J end by 5 bases, with 11 bases between. The germline V gene has CDR1 SGHDT and CDR2 YYEEEE. This CDR3 is built from 13 residues. The data were produced by immunoSEQ multiplex PCR, yet TCRdb's version contains in-frame clones alone and is incomplete. The sample carries some 18,000 clones, 87% recorded once. The chain has TRBV5-6 and TRBJ1-2, with TRBD1 as a possible D gene (6 bases). This receptor was obtained from a female donor in good health, enrolled as a control in a pregnancy study. The sample was CD8+ T cells from peripheral blood mononuclear cells, taken in the third trimester of pregnancy. Here the CDR3 reads CASSYTGNYGYTF. CDR3 nucleotides: TGTGCCAGCAGCTATACAGGGAATTATGGCTACACCTTC.